A single sample gave rise to the 5 T cell receptor beta chains below, sequenced in a study of T cells in Graves' hyperthyroidism and ophthalmopathy. Researchers took RNA transcripts and amplified the TCR beta CDR3 regions from them. During a first-round RT-PCR of the TCR CDR3, the HTBI primer set was used. Each CDR3 protein is one row after TCRdb ran MiXCR on the multiplex PCR reads. Of roughly 500,000 distinct CDR3 sequences listed, around a fifth are singletons. The specimen sequenced was blood. The receptor source for this set is a woman in her sixties or seventies with Graves' ophthalmopathy.

Only a few counts were recorded for this clonotype. The chain uses TRBV12-3 or TRBV12-4 and TRBJ2-3; possibly TRBD2 for D (5 bases). Trimming left V 3 bases short and J 1 base short, with 14 bases between. The CDR3 totals 16 residues. The CDR3 region is CASSFKSGTGTDTQYF. Here the CDR3 DNA reads TGTGCCAGCAGTTTCAAATCGGGAACCGGCACAGATACGCAGTATTTT.

V is TRBV10-3 and J is TRBJ1-2, with D possibly matching TRBD1 (6 bases). The CDR3 extends over 13 amino acids. Per germline, CDR1 ENHRY and CDR2 SYGVKD. The V and J ends lost 6 bases and 8 bases respectively, with 16 bases between them. Here the CDR3 reads CAIRKEQGGGYTF. DNA for the CDR3: TGTGCCATCAGGAAAGAACAGGGAGGCGGCTACACCTTC.

There are a few counts of this clonotype. CDR3 nucleotides: TGTGCCAGCAGTCGACTAGCGGGAGAATCGGATACGCAGTATTTT. It codes for CASSRLAGESDTQYF. V and J are TRBV6-1 and TRBJ2-3; 12 nucleotides agree with TRBD2. V was clipped by 5 bases and J by 6 bases; unmatched bases: 6. The V gene's germline CDR1 is MNHNS and CDR2 SASEGT. The CDR3 is 15 residues long.

This clonotype has at least ten counts. The J gene is TRBJ1-1, the V gene TRBV7-9; D call uncertain. CDR1 is SEHNR, CDR2 FQNEAQ, per germline (reference sequence). The ends were cut back, 4 bases at V and 6 bases at J, with 6 bases in the middle. This CDR3 comprises 11 residues. This CDR3 is CASSSVAEAFF. The CDR3 nucleotides read TGTGCCAGCAGCTCCGTAGCTGAAGCTTTCTTT.

This clonotype was recorded at least ten times. The CDR3 sequence: CASSEGPGDYEQYF. The CDR3 region has the DNA TGTGCCAGCAGTGAAGGTCCGGGGGATTACGAGCAGTACTTC. This chain joins TRBV2 and TRBJ2-7, with D possibly being TRBD2 (6 bases). V was cut by 1 base and J by 4 bases, with 11 bases left in between. Germline values: CDR1 SNHLY, CDR2 FYNNEI. The CDR3 runs to 14 residues.